These 31 T cell receptor beta chains came from one sample sequenced in a study of CD8 T cells in Susac syndrome. RNA, at roughly 0.45 to 1 ug, was reverse transcribed with random hexamers. MiXCR was run by TCRdb on the immunoSEQ multiplex PCR reads, yielding one entry per CDR3 protein. The sample lists around 300,000 distinct CDR3 sequences; roughly 85% were seen once. The specimen was CD8+ T cells from PBMCs. The receptors were gathered from a human donor with multiple sclerosis.

The gene calls are TRBV7-9 and TRBJ1-4, with 7 bases matching TRBD1. Trimming took 5 bases from V and 6 from J; bases not matched to a gene: 12. Germline V lookup: CDR1 SEHNR, CDR2 FQNEAQ (reference sequence). This CDR3 region has 16 residues. For the CDR3, the DNA is TGTGCCAGCAGCGAACCCAGGGGGATGGGTCATGAAAAACTGTTTTTT. This gives the protein CASSEPRGMGHEKLFF.

CDR3 sequence reads: CATSPGTGVHHTQYF. CDR3 coding DNA: TGTGCCACCAGCCCGGGGACAGGGGTCCATCATACGCAGTATTTT. The gene calls are TRBV24-1 and TRBJ2-3; 10 positions agree with TRBD1. Germline lookup yields CDR1 KGHDR and CDR2 SFDVKD. The CDR3 totals 15 residues. Trimming took 7 bases from V and 7 from J; bases not matched to a gene: 10.

V usage is TRBV16 and J usage is TRBJ2-7; D is perhaps TRBD1 or TRBD2 (6 bases each). Germline lookup yields CDR1 KGHSY and CDR2 FQNENV. This CDR3 region has 13 residues. V lost 4 bases to trimming and J lost 7 bases, with 14 bases between them. The CDR3 reads CASSPTGGGEQYF. The CDR3 DNA follows: TGTGCCAGCAGCCCGACCGGAGGGGGAGAGCAGTACTTC.

The rearrangement uses TRBV6-2 or TRBV6-3 and TRBJ2-2; 9 nucleotides align to TRBD1. Germline values: CDR1 MNHEY, CDR2 SVGEGT. This CDR3 comprises 15 residues. The ends lost 6 bases at V and 4 bases at J; junction bases unmatched: 6. CDR3 sequence: CASRLRDRVTGELFF. The CDR3 nucleotides are TGTGCCAGCAGACTCCGGGACAGGGTCACCGGGGAGCTGTTTTTT.

The chain employs TRBV20-1 and TRBJ1-1; D unresolved. Germline lookup yields CDR1 DFQATT and CDR2 SNEGSKA (reference sequence). The V and J ends lost 3 bases and 3 bases respectively, with 14 bases between them. This CDR3 spans 14 amino acids. CDR3: CSASSAGRDTEAFF. The CDR3 nucleotides read TGCAGTGCTAGCTCAGCGGGTCGAGACACTGAAGCTTTCTTT.

The J gene is TRBJ2-1, the V gene TRBV27, with 12 nucleotides matching TRBD2. The CDR3 runs 17 residues. Per germline, CDR1 MNHEY and CDR2 SMNVEV (reference sequence). V lost 4 bases and J lost 5; bases outside the gene matches: 9. The CDR3 is CASSSLTSGSIHNEQFF. Here the CDR3 DNA reads TGTGCCAGCAGTTCCCTGACTAGCGGGAGTATTCACAATGAGCAGTTCTTC.

The rearrangement uses TRBV12-3 or TRBV12-4 and TRBJ2-2; 8 bases align to TRBD1. The ends lost 10 bases at V and 5 bases at J; junction bases unmatched: 9. CDR3 length: 14 amino acids. CDR3 protein: CATARDRRTGELFF. DNA of the CDR3: TGTGCCACAGCCCGGGACAGGAGGACCGGGGAGCTGTTTTTT.

This chain joins TRBV7-8 and TRBJ2-1; 12 bases line up with TRBD2. The CDR3 covers 19 residues. Germline V gene sequence: CDR1 SGHVS, CDR2 FQNEAQ. Losses at the gene ends were 0 bases for V and 8 bases for J; bases not matched to a gene: 14. CDR3 bases: TGTGCCAGCAGCTTAGCCGAAAGACTAGCGGGGGAGTTCGGCTATGAGCAGTTCTTC. It encodes CASSLAERLAGEFGYEQFF. The variable domain in full, with the rest retrieved from reference TRBV7-8 and TRBJ2-1, is GAGVSQSPRYKVAKRGQDVALRCDPISGHVSLFWYQQALGQGPEFLTYFQNEAQLDKSGLPSDRFFAERPEGSVSTLKIQRTQQEDSAVYLCASSLAERLAGEFGYEQFFGPGTRLTVL.

J is TRBJ1-1 and V is TRBV6-2 or TRBV6-3, with D possibly matching TRBD1 (5 bases). Germline V gene data show CDR1 as MNHEY and CDR2 as SVGEGT. The CDR3 consists of 17 residues. V shed 5 bases and J shed 4 bases, with 23 bases lying between them. DNA of the CDR3: TGTGCCAGCAGTAGCTCCGGTATAGGGGCGCAGGGCACTGAAGCTTTCTTT. Residues: CASSSSGIGAQGTEAFF.

V gene TRBV28 combines with J gene TRBJ1-1; D might be TRBD1 (5 bases). Germline-derived CDR1 and CDR2 are MDHEN and SYDVKM. The CDR3 runs 15 residues. V lost 4 bases, J lost 4 bases, and 16 bases lay in between. The DNA of the CDR3 is TGTGCCAGCAGTTCTACCAGGGTCTTCCTCACTGAAGCTTTCTTT. Amino acids: CASSSTRVFLTEAFF.

This clonotype occurred a few times. Sequence at one end of the junction differs from germline and may be a read error. CDR3 sequence reads: CASSQDAGAYNEQFF. As DNA, the CDR3 is TGTGCCAGCAGCCAAGATGCCGGAGCCTACAATGAGCAGTTCTTC. The gene calls are TRBV4-3 and TRBJ2-1, with D unclear. CDR1 and CDR2 from the germline V gene are LGHNA and YSLEER. The CDR3 is 15 residues long.

This chain joins TRBV20-1 and TRBJ2-7, with TRBD2 matching over 13 bases. V was pared by 3 bases and J by 4 bases, with 3 bases of the junction left unmatched. The CDR3 spans 14 residues. Per germline, CDR1 DFQATT and CDR2 SNEGSKA (reference sequence). This CDR3 is CSARGLAGSYEQYF. As DNA, the CDR3 is TGCAGTGCTAGGGGACTAGCGGGAAGTTACGAGCAGTACTTC.

This chain uses TRBV19 with TRBJ2-1; TRBD1 aligns across 7 bases. Germline CDR1 LNHDA, CDR2 SQIVND (reference sequence). The CDR3 is 15 amino acids. Trimming took 3 bases from V and 6 from J; bases not matched to a gene: 8. The CDR3 here is CASSMATGVRNEQFF. In DNA form, the CDR3 reads TGTGCCAGTAGTATGGCAACAGGGGTTCGCAATGAGCAGTTCTTC.

This clonotype was counted only a few times. The gene calls are TRBV25-1 and TRBJ2-7, with TRBD1 identical over 9 bases. The CDR3 length is 13 residues. Germline values: CDR1 MGHDK, CDR2 SYGVNS. J was trimmed by 5 bases and V by 6 bases; bases with no gene match: 5. In DNA form, the CDR3 reads TGTGCCAGCAGGGGGACAGGGTTCCACGAGCAGTACTTC. Residues: CASRGTGFHEQYF.

This chain uses TRBV28 with TRBJ2-7; TRBD2 matches at 13 bases. J lost 1 base, V lost 5 bases, and 5 bases had no gene match. The CDR3 spans 16 residues. In germline, CDR1 is MDHEN, CDR2 SYDVKM. CDR3 nucleotides: TGTGCCAGCAGTCTGGGGACTAGCGGGGATTCCTACGAGCAGTACTTC. Translation gives CASSLGTSGDSYEQYF. The full variable domain, its missing parts supplied by reference TRBV28 and TRBJ2-7, is DVKVTQSSRYLVKRTGEKVFLECVQDMDHENMFWYRQDPGLGLRLIYFSYDVKMKEKGDIPEGYSVSREKKERFSLILESASTNQTSMYLCASSLGTSGDSYEQYFGPGTRLTVT.

This clonotype was counted once. V usage is TRBV10-2 and J usage is TRBJ2-2; D remains ambiguous. In germline, CDR1 is WSHSY, CDR2 SAAADI. The CDR3 is 15 residues long. Trimming left V 5 bases short and J 1 base short, with 11 bases between. The CDR3 sequence is CASSSADGNTGELFF. CDR3 DNA sequence: TGCGCCAGCAGTAGTGCGGATGGGAACACCGGGGAGCTGTTTTTT.

The V call is TRBV19, the J call TRBJ1-1; no clear D. Looked up from germline, CDR1 is LNHDA and CDR2 is SQIVND (reference sequence). The CDR3 sequence is 16 residues long. V shed 6 bases and J shed 3 bases, with 20 bases lying between them. DNA of the CDR3: TGTGCCAGTAGCACGCCGTTTCACGTCTGGCACACTGAAGCTTTCTTT. It translates to CASSTPFHVWHTEAFF. The whole variable domain, filled in from reference TRBV19 and TRBJ1-1, reads DGGITQSPKYLFRKEGQNVTLSCEQNLNHDAMYWYRQDPGQGLRLIYYSQIVNDFQKGDIAEGYSVSREKKESFPLTVTSAQKNPTAFYLCASSTPFHVWHTEAFFGQGTRLTVV.

The V and J genes are TRBV7-9 and TRBJ1-1; the match to TRBD1 covers 8 bases. Germline assignment: CDR1 SEHNR and CDR2 FQNEAQ (reference sequence). The CDR3 length is 14 residues. V shed 5 bases, J shed 3 bases, and the junction held 5 bases outside the gene matches. CDR3 DNA: TGTGCCAGCAGCGTCACAGGGGGATACACTGAAGCTTTCTTT. Translating gives CASSVTGGYTEAFF.

V and J are TRBV20-1 and TRBJ2-7; D uncertain. Trimming shortened V by 3 bases and J by 0 bases, and 9 bases separated the two germline ends. Per germline, CDR1 DFQATT and CDR2 SNEGSKA (reference sequence). The CDR3 covers 13 residues. CDR3 bases: TGCAGTGCTAGGCCGGCGAGCTCCTACGAGCAGTACTTC. Its translation: CSARPASSYEQYF.

The chain carries TRBV4-2 and TRBJ2-7, with 11 bases aligning to TRBD2. The CDR3 loop spans 18 amino acids. CDR1 and CDR2 (germline): LGHNA, YNFKEQ. V was clipped by 4 bases and J by 2 bases; unmatched bases: 13. DNA for the CDR3: TGTGCCAGCAGCCGAGAGACTACCGGGACTAGCGGTACCTACGAGCAGTACTTC. Its protein product is CASSRETTGTSGTYEQYF.

J is TRBJ1-1 and V is TRBV3-1; D unresolved. Germline V gene sequence: CDR1 LGHDT, CDR2 YNNKEL (reference sequence). The CDR3 runs 14 residues. Trimming stripped 1 base from V and 2 bases from J, with 8 bases between. The CDR3 here is CASSQGQLNTEAFF. The DNA for the CDR3 is TGTGCCAGCAGCCAAGGACAACTCAACACTGAAGCTTTCTTT.

In this sample, this clonotype turned up once. This chain uses TRBV28 with TRBJ2-4, with D tentatively TRBD1 or TRBD2 (5 bases each). Deletions cut 7 bases from V and 6 bases from J, with 13 bases between. Germline CDR1 is MDHEN and CDR2 is SYDVKM. The CDR3 totals 13 residues. The CDR3 DNA sequence: TGTGCCAGCAAAGGGACGGTTATAAACATTCAGTACTTC. Its protein is CASKGTVINIQYF.

V is TRBV28 and J is TRBJ2-7, with a tentative D call TRBD1 (6 bases). V lost 1 base and J lost 6, with 28 bases in between. Per germline, CDR1 MDHEN and CDR2 SYDVKM. CDR3 length: 19 residues. The CDR3 DNA is TGTGCCAGCAGTTTATCGCGACTTGACAGGTGGGGAACTACCGGCGAGCAGTACTTC. Protein sequence: CASSLSRLDRWGTTGEQYF.

In this sample, this clonotype turned up once. The DNA for the CDR3 is TGTGCCAGCAGCACGTACTCCGGCGGGCAGTACTTC. It encodes CASSTYSGGQYF. The chain is built from TRBV5-6 and TRBJ2-7; D uncertain. The CDR3 spans 12 residues. Trimming pared 4 bases from V and 9 bases from J, leaving 14 bases between. Germline-derived CDR1 and CDR2 are SGHDT and YYEEEE.

The V gene is TRBV4-3, the J gene TRBJ2-1, with unresolved D. The CDR3 has 17 residues. Germline V CDR1 and CDR2: LGHNA, YSLEER. Trimming took 0 bases from V and 5 from J, leaving 17 bases between them. The DNA of the CDR3 is TGCGCCAGCAGCCAAGATAACTTGAGGATGGGTGACAATGAGCAGTTCTTC. Its translation: CASSQDNLRMGDNEQFF.

The chain combines TRBV4-3 with TRBJ2-1; D remains unclear. This CDR3 spans 13 amino acids. The germline V and J ends were trimmed by 5 bases and 6 bases, with 11 bases remaining between them. Germline V gene data show CDR1 as LGHNA and CDR2 as YSLEER. The CDR3 reads CASSNTLPNEQFF. CDR3 coding DNA: TGCGCCAGCAGCAACACGCTTCCCAATGAGCAGTTCTTC.

For the CDR3, the DNA is TGTGCCACCAGTGACCCGGACATCTCCTACGAGCAGTACTTC. As protein: CATSDPDISYEQYF. The V and J genes are TRBV24-1 and TRBJ2-7; possibly TRBD1 for D (5 bases). The CDR3 sequence is 14 residues long. V was pared by 4 bases and J by 0 bases, with 9 bases between. Germline V lookup: CDR1 KGHDR, CDR2 SFDVKD.

The count of this clonotype is one. The genes are TRBV29-1 and TRBJ1-1; D ambiguous. In germline, CDR1 is SQVTM, CDR2 ANQGSEA. V was clipped by 4 bases and J by 1 base, with 13 bases between them. This CDR3 has 14 amino acids. The CDR3 nucleotides are TGCAGCGTTGTCCCTACAGTTTGGAACACTGAAGCTTTCTTT. The encoded protein is CSVVPTVWNTEAFF.

The rearrangement links TRBV11-2 to TRBJ2-7, with D uncertain. The V and J ends lost 5 bases and 0 bases respectively, with 14 bases between them. From germline, CDR1 is SGHAT and CDR2 FQNNGV. This CDR3 has 15 amino acids. This chain's CDR3 is CASSATQYGSYEQYF. The CDR3 DNA is TGTGCCAGCAGCGCCACCCAGTACGGCTCCTACGAGCAGTACTTC.

This sequence joins TRBV27 and TRBJ2-3; 9 bases fit TRBD2. J was trimmed by 6 bases and V by 5 bases; bases with no gene match: 9. CDR1 and CDR2 from the germline V gene are MNHEY and SMNVEV (reference sequence). This CDR3 region has 15 residues. Here the CDR3 reads CASSELAGLRDTQYF. Here the CDR3 DNA reads TGTGCCAGCAGTGAACTAGCGGGCCTCCGGGATACGCAGTATTTT.

The V and J genes are TRBV10-2 and TRBJ2-1; 9 bases align to TRBD2. The CDR3 has 16 residues. J was trimmed by 9 bases and V by 2 bases; bases with no gene match: 11. Germline-derived CDR1 and CDR2 are WSHSY and SAAADI. CDR3: CASSEGAGGPFSEQFF. Written as DNA, the CDR3 is TGCGCCAGCAGTGAGGGGGCGGGAGGGCCGTTTTCTGAGCAGTTCTTC.